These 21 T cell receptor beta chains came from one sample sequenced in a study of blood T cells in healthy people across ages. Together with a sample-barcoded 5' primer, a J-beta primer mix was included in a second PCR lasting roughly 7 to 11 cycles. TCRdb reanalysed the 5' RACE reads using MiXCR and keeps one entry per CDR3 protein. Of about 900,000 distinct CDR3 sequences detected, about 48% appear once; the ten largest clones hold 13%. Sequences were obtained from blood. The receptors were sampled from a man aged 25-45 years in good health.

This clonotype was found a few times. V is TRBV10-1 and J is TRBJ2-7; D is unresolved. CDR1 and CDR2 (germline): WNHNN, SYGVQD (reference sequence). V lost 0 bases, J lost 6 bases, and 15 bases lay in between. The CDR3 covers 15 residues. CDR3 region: CASSESAQPQAEQYF. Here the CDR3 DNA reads TGCGCCAGCAGTGAGTCGGCCCAGCCCCAAGCCGAGCAGTACTTC.

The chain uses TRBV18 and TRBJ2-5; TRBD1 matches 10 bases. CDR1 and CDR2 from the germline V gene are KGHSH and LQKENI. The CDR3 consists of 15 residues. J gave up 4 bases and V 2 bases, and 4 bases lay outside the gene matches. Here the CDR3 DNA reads TGTGCCAGCTCACCAACCCGGACAGGGGGAGAGACCCAGTACTTC. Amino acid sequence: CASSPTRTGGETQYF.

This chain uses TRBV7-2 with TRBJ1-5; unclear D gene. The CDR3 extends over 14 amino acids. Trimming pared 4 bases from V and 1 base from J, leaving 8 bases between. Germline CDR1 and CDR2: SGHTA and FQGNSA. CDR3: CASSSSQSNQPQHF. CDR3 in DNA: TGTGCCAGCAGCTCATCACAGAGCAATCAGCCCCAGCATTTT.

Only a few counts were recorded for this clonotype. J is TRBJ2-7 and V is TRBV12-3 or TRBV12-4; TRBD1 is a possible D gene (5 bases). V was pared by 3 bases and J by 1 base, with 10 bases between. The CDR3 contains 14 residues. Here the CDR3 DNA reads TGTGCCAGCAGTTTGGGCAGGGCGTCCTACGAGCAGTACTTC. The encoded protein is CASSLGRASYEQYF.

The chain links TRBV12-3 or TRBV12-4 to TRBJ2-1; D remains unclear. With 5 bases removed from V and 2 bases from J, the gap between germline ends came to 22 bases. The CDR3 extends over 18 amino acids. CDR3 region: CASSTYLRRTETYNEQFF. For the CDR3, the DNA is TGTGCCAGCAGTACCTACCTACGGCGAACTGAGACCTACAATGAGCAGTTCTTC.

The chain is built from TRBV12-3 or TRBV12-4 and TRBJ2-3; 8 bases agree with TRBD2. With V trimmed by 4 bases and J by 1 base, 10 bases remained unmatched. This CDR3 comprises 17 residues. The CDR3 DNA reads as TGTGCCAGCAGTTCCTGGGATAGCGGGGCCGGCACAGATACGCAGTATTTT. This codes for CASSSWDSGAGTDTQYF.

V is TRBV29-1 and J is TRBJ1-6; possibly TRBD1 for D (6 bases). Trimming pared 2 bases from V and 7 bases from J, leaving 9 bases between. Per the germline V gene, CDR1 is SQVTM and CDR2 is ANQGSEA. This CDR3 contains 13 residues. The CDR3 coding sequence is TGCAGCGTTGAAACAGGGAAAAATTCACCCCTCCACTTT. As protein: CSVETGKNSPLHF. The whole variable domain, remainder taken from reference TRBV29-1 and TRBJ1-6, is SAVISQKPSRDICQRGTSLTIQCQVDSQVTMMFWYRQQPGQSLTLIATANQGSEATYESGFVIDKFPISRPNLTFSTLTVSNMSPEDSSIYLCSVETGKNSPLHFGNGTRLTVT.

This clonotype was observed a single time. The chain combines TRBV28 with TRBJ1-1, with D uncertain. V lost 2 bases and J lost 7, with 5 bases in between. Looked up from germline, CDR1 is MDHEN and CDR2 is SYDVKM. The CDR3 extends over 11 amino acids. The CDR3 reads CASSLLGEAFF. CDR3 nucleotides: TGTGCCAGCAGTTTACTGGGTGAAGCTTTCTTT. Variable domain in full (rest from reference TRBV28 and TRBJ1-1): DVKVTQSSRYLVKRTGEKVFLECVQDMDHENMFWYRQDPGLGLRLIYFSYDVKMKEKGDIPEGYSVSREKKERFSLILESASTNQTSMYLCASSLLGEAFFGQGTRLTVV.

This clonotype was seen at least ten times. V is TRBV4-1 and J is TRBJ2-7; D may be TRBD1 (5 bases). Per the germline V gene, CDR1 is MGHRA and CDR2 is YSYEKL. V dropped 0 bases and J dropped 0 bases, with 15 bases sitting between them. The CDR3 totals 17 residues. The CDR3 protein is CASSQDLRSRGSYEQYF. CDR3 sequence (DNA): TGCGCCAGCAGCCAAGATCTGCGATCTAGGGGCTCCTACGAGCAGTACTTC.

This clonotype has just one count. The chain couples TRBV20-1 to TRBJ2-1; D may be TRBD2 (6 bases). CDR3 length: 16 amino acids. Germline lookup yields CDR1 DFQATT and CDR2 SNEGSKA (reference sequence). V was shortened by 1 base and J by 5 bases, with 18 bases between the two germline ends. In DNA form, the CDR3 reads TGCAGTGCTAGAGGTGCTGGCGTGGGAGGTAACAATGAGCAGTTCTTC. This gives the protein CSARGAGVGGNNEQFF.

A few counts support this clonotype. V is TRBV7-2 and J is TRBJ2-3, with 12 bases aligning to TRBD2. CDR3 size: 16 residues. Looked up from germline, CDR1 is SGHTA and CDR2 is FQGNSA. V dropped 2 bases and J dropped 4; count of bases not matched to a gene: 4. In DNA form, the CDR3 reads TGTGCCAGCAGCTTACTGTGGACTAGCGGGGCAGATACGCAGTATTTT. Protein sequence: CASSLLWTSGADTQYF.

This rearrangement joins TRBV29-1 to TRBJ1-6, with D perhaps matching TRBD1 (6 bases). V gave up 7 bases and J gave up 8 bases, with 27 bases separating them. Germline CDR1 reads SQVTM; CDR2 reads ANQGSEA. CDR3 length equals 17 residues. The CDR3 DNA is TGCAGCGCCCCTGGTCCGACAGGTGCGAAGTATCATTCACCCCTCCACTTT. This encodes CSAPGPTGAKYHSPLHF.

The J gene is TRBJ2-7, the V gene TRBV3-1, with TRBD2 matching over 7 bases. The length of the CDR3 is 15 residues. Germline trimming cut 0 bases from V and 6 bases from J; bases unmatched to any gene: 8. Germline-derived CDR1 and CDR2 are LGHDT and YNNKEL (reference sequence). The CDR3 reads CASSQDATAGREQYF. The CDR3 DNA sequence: TGTGCCAGCAGCCAAGATGCCACAGCGGGGCGCGAGCAGTACTTC.

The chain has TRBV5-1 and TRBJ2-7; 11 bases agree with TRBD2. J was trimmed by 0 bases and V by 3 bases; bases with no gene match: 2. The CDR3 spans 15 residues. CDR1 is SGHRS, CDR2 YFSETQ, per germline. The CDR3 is CASSSLAGASYEQYF. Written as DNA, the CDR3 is TGCGCCAGCAGCTCACTAGCGGGGGCCTCCTACGAGCAGTACTTC.

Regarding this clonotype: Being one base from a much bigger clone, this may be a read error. The CDR3, as DNA: TGTGCCAGCAGCCGCCCTACTAGCGGAGCCTACAATGAGCGGTTCTTC. This encodes CASSRPTSGAYNERFF. The chain links TRBV28 to TRBJ2-1; 8 bases line up with TRBD2. The CDR3 sequence is 16 residues long. Germline-derived CDR1 and CDR2 are MDHEN and SYDVKM.

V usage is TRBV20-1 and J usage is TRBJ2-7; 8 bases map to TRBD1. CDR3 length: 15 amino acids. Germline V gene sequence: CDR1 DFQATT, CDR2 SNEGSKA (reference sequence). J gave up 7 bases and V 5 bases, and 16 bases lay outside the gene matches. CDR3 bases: TGCAGTGCTGACACCGGACAGGGCCTGGAAGAGGAGCAGTACTTC. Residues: CSADTGQGLEEEQYF.

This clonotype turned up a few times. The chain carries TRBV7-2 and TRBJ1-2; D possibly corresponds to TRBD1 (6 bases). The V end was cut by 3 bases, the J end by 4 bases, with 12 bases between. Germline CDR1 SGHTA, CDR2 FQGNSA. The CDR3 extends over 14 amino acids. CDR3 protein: CASSLGQGFYGYTF. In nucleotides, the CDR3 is TGTGCCAGCAGCTTGGGTCAGGGGTTCTATGGCTACACCTTC.

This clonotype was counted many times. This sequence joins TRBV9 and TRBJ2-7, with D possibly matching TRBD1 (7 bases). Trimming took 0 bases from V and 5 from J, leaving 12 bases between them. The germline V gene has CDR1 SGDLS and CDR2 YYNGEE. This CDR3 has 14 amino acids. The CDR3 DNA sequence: TGTGCCAGCAGCGTAGGTGGCAGGGGGGACGAGCAGTACTTC. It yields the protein CASSVGGRGDEQYF.

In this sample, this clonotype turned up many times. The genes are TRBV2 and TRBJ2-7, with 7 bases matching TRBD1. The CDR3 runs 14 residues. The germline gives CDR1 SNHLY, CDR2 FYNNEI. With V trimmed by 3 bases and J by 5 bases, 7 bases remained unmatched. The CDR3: CASSEWQGVDEQYF. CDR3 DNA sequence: TGTGCCAGCAGTGAGTGGCAGGGGGTCGACGAGCAGTACTTC.

The CDR3 DNA is TGTGCCAGCAGCTTAAATGCGGGGGCAGATACGCAGTATTTT. As protein: CASSLNAGADTQYF. The V call is TRBV7-2, the J call TRBJ2-3; 7 bases map to TRBD2. From germline, CDR1 is SGHTA and CDR2 FQGNSA. The CDR3 runs 14 residues. V lost 2 bases to trimming and J lost 4 bases; unmatched junction nucleotides: 3.

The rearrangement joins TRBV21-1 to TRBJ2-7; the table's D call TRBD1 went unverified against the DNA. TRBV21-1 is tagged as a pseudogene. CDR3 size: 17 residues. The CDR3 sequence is CASSKRRVGGGGYEQYF. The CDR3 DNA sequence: TGTGCCAGCAGCAAGCGAAGAGTGGGTGGCGGGGGTTACGAGCAGTACTTC.